This entry features one TCR beta chain sequence. Its antigen target is currently unknown. Base qualities are not provided; no much larger clone lies one nucleotide away. This sample was taken from a study of technical replicates of blood from a handful of donors (TCRdb year 2017). From cysteine to phenylalanine, the CDR3 is 18 amino acids long. Only CDR3 DNA remains: 54 bases, in frame from the first base. V trim: 3 bases; J trim: 7 bases; unmatched bases: 14. As encoded in the germline V gene, CDR1 is MRHNA while CDR2 is SNTAGT. The library was obtained by the immunoSEQ multiplex PCR assay. In its TCRdb copy, this immuneACCESS table keeps in-frame sequences only and misses some clones. Where compared with another copy, unresolved V genes explain less than half of these, and the others have no known cause. For this sample there are about 16,000 clones; around 86% appear just once. The ten biggest clones cover 10% to 15% of the sample.

The specimen sequenced was PBMCs. This receptor chain uses TRBV6-4 and TRBJ2-1, with 11 bases aligning to TRBD2. This clonotype originated in a human donor in good health. The DNA sequence is as follows: TGTGCCAGCAGTGAGGGGACTAGCGGAGGCGGGGCGGGAAATGAGCAGTTCTTC. Translation gives CASSEGTSGGGAGNEQFF.